The clone carrying this T cell receptor beta chain was recorded only once. These data are taken from a study of blood T cell repertoires in COVID-19. Produced via immunoSEQ multiplex PCR; TCRdb's table is partial and in-frame only. The repertoire holds fewer than 250,000 clones, with about 86% as singletons. This TCR was recovered from a woman aged 40 to 50 with acute COVID-19. Sequencing used PBMCs or T cells enriched from blood (not recorded which).

For the CDR3, the DNA is TGTGCCATCAGCAGGGGGAACACTGAAGCTTTCTTT. Translated, it gives CAISRGNTEAFF. The V and J genes are TRBV10-3 and TRBJ1-1, with a possible D match to TRBD1 (6 bases). Germline V lookup: CDR1 ENHRY, CDR2 SYGVKD. V lost 6 bases, J lost 1 base, and 6 bases lay in between. This CDR3 has 12 amino acids.